The rows below give T cell receptor beta chains drawn from one sample of a study of molecular identifiers for immune sequencing clone quantification. TCRdb itself ran the PCR reads through MiXCR, one entry per CDR3 protein. Among hundreds of thousands of distinct CDR3 sequences listed, roughly 23% were seen once. Sequenced: naive CD8+ T cells from blood, with Jurkat cell RNA spiked in. Receptors originate from a human donor in good health. Some libraries in this study had Jurkat cell RNA spiked in. CDR3s include the opening cysteine and the closing phenylalanine or tryptophan.

v_call: TRBV27; cdr3_aa: CASISGTSVRGSEQYF
v_call: TRBV11-2; cdr3_aa: CASSLPLTEAFF
v_call: TRBV27; cdr3_aa: CASSELAGVAMETQYF
v_call: TRBV7-9; cdr3_aa: CASSLDVSSEAYF
v_call: TRBV20-1; cdr3_aa: CRARDPTGNYGYTF
v_call: TRBV5-6; cdr3_aa: CASSPGTSPEQFF
v_call: TRBV27; cdr3_aa: CASSLSPVSSYEQYF
v_call: TRBV9; cdr3_aa: CASSEDRAGNTEAFF
v_call: TRBV5-4; cdr3_aa: CASSLSGTRGNEQFF
v_call: TRBV21-1; cdr3_aa: CASRGNYGYTF
v_call: TRBV7-9; cdr3_aa: CASSSWDRGYEQYF
v_call: TRBV12-3/TRBV12-4; cdr3_aa: CASRSLDYYGYTF
v_call: TRBV27; cdr3_aa: CDSSYQGSYEQYF
v_call: TRBV13; cdr3_aa: CASSLMRVYEQYF
v_call: TRBV27; cdr3_aa: CASSQQMSDEKLFF